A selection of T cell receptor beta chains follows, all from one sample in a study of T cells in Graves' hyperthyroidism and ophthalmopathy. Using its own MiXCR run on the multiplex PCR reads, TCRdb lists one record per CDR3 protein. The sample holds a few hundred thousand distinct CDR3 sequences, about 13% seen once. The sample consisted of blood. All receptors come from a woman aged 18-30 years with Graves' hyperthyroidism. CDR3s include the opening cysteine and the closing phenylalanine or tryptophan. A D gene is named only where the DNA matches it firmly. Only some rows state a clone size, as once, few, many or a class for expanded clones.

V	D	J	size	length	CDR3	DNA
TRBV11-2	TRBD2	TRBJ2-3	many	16	CASSGGLAGVTDTQYF	TGTGCCAGCAGCGGGGGGCTAGCGGGAGTGACAGATACGCAGTATTTT
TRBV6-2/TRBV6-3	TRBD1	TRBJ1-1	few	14	CARGPGQMNTEAFF	TGTGCCAGGGGACCGGGACAGATGAACACTGAAGCTTTCTTT
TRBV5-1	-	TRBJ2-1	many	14	CASSLAEGTNEQFF	TGCGCCAGCAGCTTGGCCGAGGGTACGAATGAGCAGTTCTTC
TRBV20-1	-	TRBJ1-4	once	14	CSARSGRHNEKLFF	TGCAGTGCTAGATCCGGTAGACATAATGAAAAACTGTTTTTT
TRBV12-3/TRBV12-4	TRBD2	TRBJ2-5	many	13	CASKRGRRETQYF	TGTGCCAGCAAGCGGGGCCGCCGAGAGACCCAGTACTTC
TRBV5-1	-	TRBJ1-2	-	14	CASSLEMSRDGYTF	TGCGCCAGCAGCTTGGAGATGAGCAGGGACGGCTACACCTTC
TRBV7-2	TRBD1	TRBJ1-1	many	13	CASSFSQGREAFF	TGTGCCAGCAGCTTTTCACAGGGGCGTGAAGCTTTCTTT
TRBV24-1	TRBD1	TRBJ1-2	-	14	CATSDRGQNYGYTF	TGTGCCACCAGTGATCGGGGACAGAACTATGGCTACACCTTC
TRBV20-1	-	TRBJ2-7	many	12	CSAMDKFYEQYF	TGCAGTGCAATGGACAAATTCTACGAGCAGTACTTC
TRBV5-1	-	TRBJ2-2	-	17	CASSSNPQIQGAGELFF	TGCGCCAGCAGCTCCAACCCCCAAATTCAGGGAGCCGGGGAGCTGTTTTTT
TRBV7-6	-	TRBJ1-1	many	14	CASSPGYVRTEAFF	TGTGCCAGCAGCCCTGGATACGTTCGGACTGAAGCTTTCTTT
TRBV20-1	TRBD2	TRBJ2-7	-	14	CSARDLASGNEQYF	TGCAGTGCTAGAGATCTCGCTAGCGGGAACGAGCAGTACTTC
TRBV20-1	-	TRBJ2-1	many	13	CSATRTILDEQFF	TGCAGTGCTACTAGGACTATTCTCGATGAGCAGTTCTTC
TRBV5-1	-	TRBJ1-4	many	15	CASSPGTATNEKLFF	TGTGCCAGCAGTCCCGGGACGGCAACTAATGAAAAACTGTTTTTT
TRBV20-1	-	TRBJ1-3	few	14	CSATRTSSGNTIYF	TGCAGTGCTACCCGGACCAGCTCTGGAAACACCATATATTTT
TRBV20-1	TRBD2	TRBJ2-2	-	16	CSARDRLAGGTGELFF	TGCAGTGCTAGAGATCGGCTAGCGGGAGGCACCGGGGAGCTGTTTTTT
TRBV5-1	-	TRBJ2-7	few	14	CASSLQTLSYEQCF	TGCGCCAGCAGCTTGCAAACACTCTCCTACGAGCAGTGCTTC
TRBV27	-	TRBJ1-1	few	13	CASSAVMNTEAFF	TGTGCCAGCAGTGCGGTTATGAACACTGAAGCTTTCTTT
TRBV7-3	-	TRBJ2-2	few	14	CASSLKRSTGELFF	TGTGCCAGCAGCTTAAAGCGAAGCACCGGGGAGCTGTTTTTT
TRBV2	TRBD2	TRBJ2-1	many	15	CASTRETSGSNEQFF	TGTGCCAGCACCCGAGAGACTAGCGGGAGCAATGAGCAGTTCTTC
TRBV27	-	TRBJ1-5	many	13	CASSLQGRQPQHF	TGTGCCAGCAGTTTACAGGGCCGGCAGCCCCAGCATTTT
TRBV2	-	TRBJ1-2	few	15	CASGRRTDFNYGYTF	TGTGCCAGCGGTAGGAGGACAGATTTTAACTATGGCTACACCTTC
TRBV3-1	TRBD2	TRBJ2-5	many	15	CASSQVAGEGETQYF	TGTGCCAGCAGCCAAGTGGCGGGAGAGGGGGAGACCCAGTACTTC
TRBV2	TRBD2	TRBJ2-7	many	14	CASRTGTSVDEQYF	TGTGCCAGCAGAACCGGGACTAGTGTCGACGAGCAGTACTTC
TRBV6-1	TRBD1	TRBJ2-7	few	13	CASSAQGAYEQYF	TGTGCCAGCAGTGCACAGGGGGCCTACGAGCAGTACTTC
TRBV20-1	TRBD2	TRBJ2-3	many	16	CSAKQGLAGVADTQYF	TGCAGTGCGAAACAGGGACTAGCGGGAGTGGCAGATACGCAGTATTTT
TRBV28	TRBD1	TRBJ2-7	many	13	CASRPGQGREQYF	TGTGCCAGCAGACCTGGACAGGGTCGAGAGCAGTACTTC
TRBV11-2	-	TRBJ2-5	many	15	CASSASGLELETQYF	TGTGCCAGCAGCGCCTCGGGGTTGGAACTTGAGACCCAGTACTTC